This TCR beta chain was profiled in a study of blood T cells in healthy people across ages. A J-beta primer mix and a sample-barcoded 5' primer were used in a second PCR of about 7 to 12 cycles. MiXCR, run by TCRdb on the 5' RACE reads, gives a single entry per CDR3 protein. The table includes 550,000 to 750,000 distinct CDR3 sequences, roughly 20% detected once. Sequencing was performed on blood. The receptor's source is a man between 65 and 85 years old in good health.

The CDR3 region is CASTLTPYSSYNEQFF. DNA of the CDR3: TGTGCCAGCACCCTAACCCCCTACAGCTCCTACAATGAGCAGTTCTTC. The chain is built from TRBV5-4 and TRBJ2-1; D not resolved. This CDR3 is built from 16 residues. CDR1 and CDR2 from the germline V gene are SGHNT and YYREEE (reference sequence). The ends were cut back, 6 bases at V and 0 bases at J, with 16 bases in the middle.